This T cell receptor (beta chain) was recovered during a study of blood T cell repertoires in COVID-19. As processed by the authors: Amplification from reference gene primers served as the basis for estimated nucleated cell counts. The table came from immunoSEQ multiplex PCR; TCRdb's copy has only in-frame clones and leaves some out. Clone size and V and J calls were adopted from that table, with D and trimming inferred from the DNA. The data contain 150,000 or so clones, 80% to 85% of them singletons. The ends lost 6 bases at V and 2 bases at J; junction bases unmatched: 10. This CDR3 region has 16 residues. Germline values: CDR1 MNHEY, CDR2 SMNVEV (reference sequence). The age range of participants was about 18 to 90 years, with residence in about two dozen US areas. Participant-given clinical history determined each cohort assignment.

Sequenced sample: PBMCs or T cells enriched from blood (not recorded which). This receptor was identified in a man aged 70 or older who had been exposed to COVID-19. The rearrangement links TRBV27 to TRBJ1-5; 7 bases line up with TRBD1. The CDR3 protein is CASSPQGILRNQPQHF. CDR3 DNA: TGTGCCAGCAGCCCACAGGGGATTTTGCGCAATCAGCCCCAGCATTTT.